Listed below are T cell receptor beta chains from one sample, sequenced in a study of human versus mouse CDR3 diversity and MHC coevolution. Repertoires were generated with immunoSEQ multiplex PCR, while TCRdb's copy carries only in-frame clones and drops some. Among tens of thousands of clones listed, around 93% were seen once. The sample comprised naive CD4+ T cells from blood. The receptor source for this set is a person between 30 and 69 years old in good health. Both conserved end residues are part of each CDR3. The D gene is left open where the match is weak. Some rows mark clone size as missing; the rest say once, few, many or name a class of expanded clone.

J gene: TRBJ1-2
V gene: TRBV5-1
clone size: NA
D gene: NA
CDR3 DNA: TGCGCCAGCAGCTCGCTGAGAAGGAGGCCCGGGCGGGCCCTCTATGGCTACACCTTC
CDR3 protein: CASSSLRRRPGRALYGYTF

J gene: TRBJ2-3
V gene: TRBV29-1
clone size: NA
D gene: TRBD2
CDR3 DNA: TGCAGCGCCAGAAACCTAGCGGTCACGGGTACGCAGTATTTT
CDR3 protein: CSARNLAVTGTQYF

J gene: TRBJ1-2
V gene: TRBV5-6
clone size: NA
D gene: TRBD1
CDR3 DNA: TGTGCCAGCAGCTGGACAGGGGCAGAGGACTATGGCTACACCTTC
CDR3 protein: CASSWTGAEDYGYTF

J gene: TRBJ2-7
V gene: TRBV10-3
clone size: once
D gene: NA
CDR3 DNA: TGTGCCACCGGATCCGGAGTTTCCTACGAGCAGTACTTC
CDR3 protein: CATGSGVSYEQYF

J gene: TRBJ2-2
V gene: TRBV4-3
clone size: NA
D gene: TRBD2
CDR3 DNA: TGCGCCAGCAGCCAAGAGATGGGAGGGTTTGGCGGGGAGCTGTTTTTT
CDR3 protein: CASSQEMGGFGGELFF

J gene: TRBJ2-1
V gene: TRBV7-9
clone size: NA
D gene: NA
CDR3 DNA: TGTGCCAGCAGCTTACAACTAGCAAATGAGCAGTTCTTC
CDR3 protein: CASSLQLANEQFF

J gene: TRBJ2-7
V gene: TRBV27
clone size: NA
D gene: NA
CDR3 DNA: TGTGCCAGCAGTTTAGGGCGCGTCGGGAGCTCCTACGAGCAGTACTTC
CDR3 protein: CASSLGRVGSSYEQYF

J gene: TRBJ1-2
V gene: TRBV13
clone size: NA
D gene: TRBD1
CDR3 DNA: TGTGCCAGCACGAGGACAGGGATTAACTATGGCTACACCTTC
CDR3 protein: CASTRTGINYGYTF

J gene: TRBJ2-7
V gene: TRBV5-1
clone size: once
D gene: TRBD1
CDR3 DNA: TGCGCCAGCATACCGGGACAGGGTTCCTACGAGCAGTACTTC
CDR3 protein: CASIPGQGSYEQYF

J gene: TRBJ2-5
V gene: TRBV11-3
clone size: NA
D gene: TRBD1
CDR3 DNA: TGTGCCAGCAGCTTAAGACAGGGAGAGACCCAGTACTTC
CDR3 protein: CASSLRQGETQYF

J gene: TRBJ1-6
V gene: TRBV5-1
clone size: NA
D gene: TRBD1
CDR3 DNA: TGCGCCAGCAGCTTATCGGGACAGGGTCGGTCACCCCTCCACTTT
CDR3 protein: CASSLSGQGRSPLHF

J gene: TRBJ1-2
V gene: TRBV7-3
clone size: NA
D gene: NA
CDR3 DNA: TGTGCCAGCAGCTTAACCGGGACATCCGCTAACTATGGCTACACCTTC
CDR3 protein: CASSLTGTSANYGYTF

J gene: TRBJ1-2
V gene: TRBV6-1
clone size: NA
D gene: NA
CDR3 DNA: TGTGCCAGCAGTGCCCTTGACAGGAACCTCTATGGCTACACCTTC
CDR3 protein: CASSALDRNLYGYTF

J gene: TRBJ1-3
V gene: TRBV7-6
clone size: NA
D gene: NA
CDR3 DNA: TGTGCCAGCGGCGTGGGGGCGCCTGGAAACACCATATATTTT
CDR3 protein: CASGVGAPGNTIYF

J gene: TRBJ2-2
V gene: TRBV11-1
clone size: NA
D gene: TRBD2
CDR3 DNA: TGTGCCAGCACCCTGGATAGCGGGGGAGCGAACACCGGGGAGCTGTTTTTT
CDR3 protein: CASTLDSGGANTGELFF

J gene: TRBJ2-1
V gene: TRBV28
clone size: NA
D gene: TRBD1
CDR3 DNA: TGTGCCAGCAGTTCCGCTGGGACAGGGGTACATGAGCAGTTCTTC
CDR3 protein: CASSSAGTGVHEQFF

J gene: TRBJ2-5
V gene: TRBV6-5
clone size: NA
D gene: TRBD2
CDR3 DNA: TGTGCCAGCAGTCGGGGACTAGCGGGATGGGAGACCCAGTACTTC
CDR3 protein: CASSRGLAGWETQYF

J gene: TRBJ1-1
V gene: TRBV9
clone size: NA
D gene: NA
CDR3 DNA: TGTGCCAGCAGCGCCCAGGGGAGCACTGAAGCTTTCTTT
CDR3 protein: CASSAQGSTEAFF

J gene: TRBJ2-2
V gene: TRBV10-3
clone size: NA
D gene: NA
CDR3 DNA: TGTGCCATCAGCCCGACAGCCACCGGGGAGCTGTTTTTT
CDR3 protein: CAISPTATGELFF

J gene: TRBJ2-7
V gene: TRBV5-6
clone size: NA
D gene: NA
CDR3 DNA: TGTGCCAGCAGCACACACAGCTCCGCCGCGGGGTACGAGCAGTACTTC
CDR3 protein: CASSTHSSAAGYEQYF

J gene: TRBJ1-2
V gene: TRBV18
clone size: once
D gene: NA
CDR3 DNA: TGTGCCAGCTCACCACAGGGGGGGAACTATGGCTACACCTTC
CDR3 protein: CASSPQGGNYGYTF

J gene: TRBJ1-1
V gene: TRBV11-2
clone size: NA
D gene: NA
CDR3 DNA: TGTGCCAGCTGTCACTTGAACACTGAAGCTTTCTTT
CDR3 protein: CASCHLNTEAFF

J gene: TRBJ1-3
V gene: TRBV5-1
clone size: NA
D gene: NA
CDR3 DNA: TGCGCCAGCAGCACGGGGAATTCGGGCAACTCTGGAAACACCATATATTTT
CDR3 protein: CASSTGNSGNSGNTIYF

J gene: TRBJ2-3
V gene: TRBV4-3
clone size: NA
D gene: TRBD1
CDR3 DNA: TGCGCCAGCAGCCGAGACAGGGGGTGGACAGATACGCAGTATTTT
CDR3 protein: CASSRDRGWTDTQYF

J gene: TRBJ2-7
V gene: TRBV10-3
clone size: NA
D gene: NA
CDR3 DNA: TGTGCCATCAGCCGGACGGAGGCAAACTACGAGCAGTACTTC
CDR3 protein: CAISRTEANYEQYF

J gene: TRBJ2-7
V gene: TRBV7-7
clone size: NA
D gene: NA
CDR3 DNA: TGTGCCAGCAGCCCTATTACCGGACAGATTTACGAGCAGTACTTC
CDR3 protein: CASSPITGQIYEQYF